This T cell receptor beta chain comes out of a study of T cells after posttransplantation cyclophosphamide. Notes on the study in general: Skin or GI-infiltrating T cells shared few TRB sequences with blood.

Germline CDR1 reads SGHVS; CDR2 reads FQNEAQ. The CDR3 totals 14 residues. The V gene end was trimmed by 5 bases and the J gene end by 11 bases; junction bases not matched to a gene: 9. Profiled with immunoSEQ multiplex PCR; TCRdb holds only in-frame clones, not every one. The sample has 15,000 to 20,000 clones; about 85% are singletons. On this clone itself: Its antigen is not known.

Sampled 1 year posttransplant, controls received myeloablative marrow transplants, methotrexate and a calcineurin inhibitor. This rearrangement joins TRBV7-8 to TRBJ1-6, with 7 bases identical to TRBD1. This clonotype was obtained from a female patient aged 18 to 35 who received an allogeneic stem cell transplant from an unrelated donor, was CMV-positive, and had acute and chronic GVHD. Some of these T cells may belong to the graft donor. The specimen comprised PBMCs, sampled after allogeneic stem cell transplant with calcineurin inhibitor and methotrexate. The CDR3 DNA reads as TGTGCCAGCAGCCCCGGGACACAGGGGACACCCCTCCACTTT. It specifies CASSPGTQGTPLHF.